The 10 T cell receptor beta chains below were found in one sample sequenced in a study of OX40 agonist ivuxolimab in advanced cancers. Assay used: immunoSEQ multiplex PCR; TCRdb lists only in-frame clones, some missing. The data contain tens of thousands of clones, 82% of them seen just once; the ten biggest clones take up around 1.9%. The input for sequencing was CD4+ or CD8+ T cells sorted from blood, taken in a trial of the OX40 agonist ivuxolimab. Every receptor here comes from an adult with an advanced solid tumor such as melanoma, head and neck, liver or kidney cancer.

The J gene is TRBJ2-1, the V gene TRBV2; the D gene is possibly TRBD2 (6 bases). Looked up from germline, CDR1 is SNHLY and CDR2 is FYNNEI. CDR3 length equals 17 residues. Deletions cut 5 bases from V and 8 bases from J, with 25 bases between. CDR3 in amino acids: CASSNKGHTGTGDEQFF. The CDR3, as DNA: TGTGCCAGCAGTAACAAAGGCCACACCGGGACTGGCGATGAGCAGTTCTTC.

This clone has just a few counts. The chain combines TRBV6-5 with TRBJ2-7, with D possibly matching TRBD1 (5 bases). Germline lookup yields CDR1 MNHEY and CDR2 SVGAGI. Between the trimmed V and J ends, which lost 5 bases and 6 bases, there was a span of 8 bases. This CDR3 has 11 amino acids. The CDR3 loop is CASSTGSEQYF. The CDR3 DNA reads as TGTGCCAGCAGTACAGGCTCCGAGCAGTACTTC.

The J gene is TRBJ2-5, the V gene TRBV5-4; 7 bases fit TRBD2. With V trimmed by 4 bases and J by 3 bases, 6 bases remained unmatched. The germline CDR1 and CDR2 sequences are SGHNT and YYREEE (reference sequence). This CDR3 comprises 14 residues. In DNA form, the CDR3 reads TGTGCCAGCAGCGACAATCTAGCGGAAGAGACCCAGTACTTC. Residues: CASSDNLAEETQYF.

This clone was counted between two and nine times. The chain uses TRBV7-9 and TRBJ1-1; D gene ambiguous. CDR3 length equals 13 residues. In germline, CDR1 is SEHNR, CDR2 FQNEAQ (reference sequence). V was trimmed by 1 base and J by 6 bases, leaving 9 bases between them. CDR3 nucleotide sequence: TGTGCCAGCAGCTTAGAACGTGAGTCTGAAGCTTTCTTT. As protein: CASSLERESEAFF.

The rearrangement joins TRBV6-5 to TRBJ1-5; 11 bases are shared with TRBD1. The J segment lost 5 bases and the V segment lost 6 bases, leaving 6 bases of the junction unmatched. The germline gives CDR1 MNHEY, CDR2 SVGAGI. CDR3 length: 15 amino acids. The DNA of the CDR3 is TGTGCCAGCAGACCGGGACAGGGGGTTTATCAGCCCCAGCATTTT. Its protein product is CASRPGQGVYQPQHF.

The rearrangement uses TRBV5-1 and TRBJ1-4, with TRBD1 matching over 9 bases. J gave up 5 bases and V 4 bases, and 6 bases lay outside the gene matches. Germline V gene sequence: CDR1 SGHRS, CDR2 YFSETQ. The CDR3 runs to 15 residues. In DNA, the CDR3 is TGCGCCAGCAGCCTACAGGGGGCATCGAATGAAAAACTGTTTTTT. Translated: CASSLQGASNEKLFF.

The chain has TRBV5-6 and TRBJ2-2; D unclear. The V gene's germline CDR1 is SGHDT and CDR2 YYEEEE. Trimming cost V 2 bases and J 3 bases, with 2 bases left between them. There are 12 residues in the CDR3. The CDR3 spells CASSLDTGELFF. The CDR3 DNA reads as TGTGCCAGCAGCTTAGACACCGGGGAGCTGTTTTTT.

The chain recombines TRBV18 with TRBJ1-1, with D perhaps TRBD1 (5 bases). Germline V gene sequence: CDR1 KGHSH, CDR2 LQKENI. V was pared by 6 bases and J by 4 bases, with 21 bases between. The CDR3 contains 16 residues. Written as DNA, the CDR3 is TGTGCCAGCTCCCTAATACCCAGGGAAGGCGGCACTGAAGCTTTCTTT. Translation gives CASSLIPREGGTEAFF.

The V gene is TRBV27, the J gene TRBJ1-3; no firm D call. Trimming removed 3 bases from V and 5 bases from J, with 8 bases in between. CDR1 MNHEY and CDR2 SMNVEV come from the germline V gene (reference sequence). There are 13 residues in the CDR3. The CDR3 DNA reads TGTGCCAGCAGTTTCGGCGAAAGAAACACCATATATTTT. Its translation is CASSFGERNTIYF.

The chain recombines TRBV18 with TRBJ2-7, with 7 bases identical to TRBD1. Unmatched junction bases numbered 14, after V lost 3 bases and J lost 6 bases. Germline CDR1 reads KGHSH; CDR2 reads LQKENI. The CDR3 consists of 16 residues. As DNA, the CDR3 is TGTGCCAGCTCACCTTCTCAGCCGACAGGGCGCCCCGAGCAGTACTTC. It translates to CASSPSQPTGRPEQYF.